This T cell receptor beta chain was sequenced in a study of blood T cell repertoires in COVID-19 (dated by TCRdb to 2018 to 2020). General notes on the study: Samples covering the acute and convalescent phases of COVID-19 were provided by collaborators in the United States, Italy and Spain. The repertoires were released in a freely available public database intended as a resource for research on the immune response to SARS-CoV-2. Deeply sampled blood TCRbeta repertoires from subjects exposed to, actively infected with, or recovered from COVID-19 were included in the dataset. Samples were obtained from the ongoing ImmuneRACE study (first 160 participants) and from approximately 1,200 subjects provided by 6 global collaborators. The material from the prospective study consisted of cDNA or gDNA derived from T cells, B-cell-depleted T cells, or PBMCs. A de-identified subject ID, COVID-19 status, age in years and sex were almost always included in the sample metadata. Where available, HLA class I and class II types were taken from metadata supplied by the sample provider and were not determined by assay-based typing.

The immunoSEQ Assay, a bias-controlled multiplex PCR, was used to amplify TCRbeta CDR3 regions from genomic DNA. As for the authors' bioinformatics: The number of nucleated cells in each sample was estimated by amplification of reference gene primers within the assay. To quantify the absolute abundance of each unique TCRbeta CDR3 rearrangement, sequence reads were collapsed and filtered. For each sample, productive Simpson clonality was calculated by taking the square root of Simpson's diversity index across productive rearrangements. The clones in this table, taken by TCRdb from immuneACCESS, are in-frame only. Not every clone is retained; where verified, under half of the shortfall comes from an unresolved V gene, and the cause of the rest is unknown. The D gene and trimming were derived from the DNA, and the V and J assignments and clone size from that table. Present in this sample are around 300,000 clones, roughly 89% of which were seen just once. More than 0.85% of the sample is in the top ten clones.

Overall results and qualifications from the work: Clinical and demographic metadata were provided uncurated, with the amount varying by source and participant.

About this clone itself: Its antigen has not been determined. It has no much larger one-base neighbor in the sample; base qualities were not kept.

One collaborating source in Seattle enrolled patients while the patients were actively infected and followed the patients over time throughout the course of disease. Collaborating institutions collected whole blood in K2EDTA tubes following their own protocols. For TCRbeta analysis, collaborators shipped samples in one of three forms: frozen whole blood, isolated PBMCs, or DNA extracted from either of those sample types. The clonotype originates from a middle-aged woman with COVID-19, enrolled during active disease. The sample consisted of peripheral blood.

At the DNA level, the sequence is TGTGCCTGGGACGGAACCTCGCTAGCGGGGGGCACCGGGGAGCTGTTTTTT. This yields the protein CAWDGTSLAGGTGELFF. Rearrangement joined TRBV30 to TRBJ2-2; 11 of the junction bases match TRBD2. V has 5 bases trimmed and J has 4 bases trimmed; junction bases matching no gene number 12. From the germline V gene (reference sequence), CDR1 is GTSNPN and CDR2 is SVGIG. The CDR3 numbers 17 residues from cysteine through phenylalanine. CDR3 DNA only is kept here, 51 bases in frame from base 1.